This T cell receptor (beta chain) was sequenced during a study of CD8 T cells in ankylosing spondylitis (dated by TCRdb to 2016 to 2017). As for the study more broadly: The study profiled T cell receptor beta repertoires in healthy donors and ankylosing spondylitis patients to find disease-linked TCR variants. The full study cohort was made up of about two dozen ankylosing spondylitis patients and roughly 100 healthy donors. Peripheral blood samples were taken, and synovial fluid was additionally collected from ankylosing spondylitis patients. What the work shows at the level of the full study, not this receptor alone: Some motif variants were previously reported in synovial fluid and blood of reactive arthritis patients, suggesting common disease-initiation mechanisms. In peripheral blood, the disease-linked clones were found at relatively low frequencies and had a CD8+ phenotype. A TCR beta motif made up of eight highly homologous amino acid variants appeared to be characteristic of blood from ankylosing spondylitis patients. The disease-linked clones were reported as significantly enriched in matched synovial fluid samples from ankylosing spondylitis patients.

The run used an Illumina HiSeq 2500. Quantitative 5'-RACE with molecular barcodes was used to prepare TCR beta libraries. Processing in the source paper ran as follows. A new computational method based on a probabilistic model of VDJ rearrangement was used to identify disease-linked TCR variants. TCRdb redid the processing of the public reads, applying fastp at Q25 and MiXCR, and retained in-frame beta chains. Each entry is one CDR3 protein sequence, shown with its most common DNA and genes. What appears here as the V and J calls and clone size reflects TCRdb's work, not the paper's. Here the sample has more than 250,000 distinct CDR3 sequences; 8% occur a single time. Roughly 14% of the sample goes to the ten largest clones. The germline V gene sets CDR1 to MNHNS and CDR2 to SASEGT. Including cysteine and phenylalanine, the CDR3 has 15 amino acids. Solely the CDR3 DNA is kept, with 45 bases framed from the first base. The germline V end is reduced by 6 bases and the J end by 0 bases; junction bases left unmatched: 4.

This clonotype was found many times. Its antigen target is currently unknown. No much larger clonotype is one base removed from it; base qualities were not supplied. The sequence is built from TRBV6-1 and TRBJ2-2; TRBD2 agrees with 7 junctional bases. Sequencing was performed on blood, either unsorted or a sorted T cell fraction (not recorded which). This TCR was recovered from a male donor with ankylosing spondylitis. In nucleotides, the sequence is TGTGCCAGCAGGGGGGGACTAACGAACACCGGGGAGCTGTTTTTT. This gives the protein CASRGGLTNTGELFF.